This T cell receptor (beta chain) derives from a study of cytomegalovirus exposure and HLA in healthy donors. Regarding the study as a whole: It was likely that a cluster of highly shared sequence variants was a sequencing artifact. Researchers reportedly found TCR beta sequences accurately predicted most subjects' HLA-A and HLA-B alleles. The study flagged fewer than 200 TCR beta chains as cytomegalovirus-associated.

Remarks on this clone: Its antigen is still unknown.

Healthy bone marrow donors made up the donor group. This CDR3 is built from 14 residues. V was shortened by 1 base and J by 2 bases, with 7 bases between the two germline ends. Per the germline V gene, CDR1 is SGHTS and CDR2 is YDEGEE. PCR used 60 Vbeta primers and 13 Jbeta primers. Assay: immunoSEQ multiplex PCR; the TCRdb copy retains only in-frame clones and omits some. This table holds about 110,000 clones, around 81% found once. The sample consisted of PBMCs. This sequence originates from a woman aged 25 to 39 in good health and CMV-seronegative. The V and J genes are TRBV5-8 and TRBJ1-5; D remains unclear. CDR3 coding DNA: TGTGCCAGCAGCTTGTCCCCGGGCAATCAGCCCCAGCATTTT. Residues: CASSLSPGNQPQHF. Full variable domain (outside the CDR3, taken from reference TRBV5-8 and TRBJ1-5): EAGVTQSPTHLIKTRGQQATLRCSPISGHTSVYWYQQALGLGLQFLLWYDEGEERNRGNFPPRFSGRQFPNYSSELNVNALELEDSALYLCASSLSPGNQPQHFGDGTRLSIL.